This T cell receptor beta chain stems from a study of shared clonotypes between healthy human individuals. Method: immunoSEQ multiplex PCR; TCRdb's copy keeps in-frame clones and lacks some. The table shows 75,000 to 100,000 clones, with approximately 44% occurring only once. In germline, CDR1 is SEHNR, CDR2 FQNEAQ (reference sequence). This CDR3 contains 14 residues. V was pared by 1 base and J by 5 bases, with 12 bases between. The specimen was PBMCs. The receptor was derived from a woman between 40 and 55 years old in good health. Some clones in this sample may be carry-over from other donors' samples. This rearrangement joins TRBV7-9 to TRBJ2-7, with D possibly matching TRBD2 (7 bases). The CDR3 DNA follows: TGTGCCAGCAGCTTAGTGGGGGGGCCAGACGAGCAGTACTTC. This sequence encodes CASSLVGGPDEQYF.